This T cell receptor beta chain was recovered during a study of blood T cell repertoires in COVID-19. The V gene end was trimmed by 10 bases and the J gene end by 2 bases; junction bases not matched to a gene: 3. Germline V gene lookup returns CDR1 SNHLY and CDR2 FYNNEI. The CDR3 has 12 residues. In the authors' methods: Reference gene primer amplification gave nucleated cell count estimates. Some clones are missing from TCRdb's copy, which holds only in-frame ones; the method was immunoSEQ multiplex PCR. V, J and clone size reflect that table, while D and trimming were determined from the DNA. Altogether roughly 250,000 clones are present, approximately 87% being singletons, with the ten largest covering around 9.1%.

The chain couples TRBV2 to TRBJ1-2; the match to TRBD1 covers 8 bases. This receptor was obtained from a human donor in a cohort sampled during active COVID-19. Sequenced material: peripheral blood. The chain's CDR3 is CANGQGNYGYTF. The CDR3 bases are TGTGCCAACGGACAGGGAAACTATGGCTACACCTTC.